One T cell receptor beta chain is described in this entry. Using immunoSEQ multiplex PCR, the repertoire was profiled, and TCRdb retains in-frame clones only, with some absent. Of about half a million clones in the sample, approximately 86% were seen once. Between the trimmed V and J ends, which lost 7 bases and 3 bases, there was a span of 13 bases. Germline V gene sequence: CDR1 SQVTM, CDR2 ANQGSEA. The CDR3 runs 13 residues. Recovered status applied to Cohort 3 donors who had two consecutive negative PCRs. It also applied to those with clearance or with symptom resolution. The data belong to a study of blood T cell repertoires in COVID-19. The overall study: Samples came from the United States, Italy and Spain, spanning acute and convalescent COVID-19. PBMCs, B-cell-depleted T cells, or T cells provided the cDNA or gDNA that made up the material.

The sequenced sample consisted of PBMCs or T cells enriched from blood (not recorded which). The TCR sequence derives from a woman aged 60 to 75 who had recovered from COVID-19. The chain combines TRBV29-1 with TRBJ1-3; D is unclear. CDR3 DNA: TGCAGCGCGGAGGCGGTTGTTGGAAACACCATATATTTT. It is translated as CSAEAVVGNTIYF.